These T cell receptor beta chains were read from a single sample in a study of shared clonotypes between healthy human individuals. Method: immunoSEQ multiplex PCR; TCRdb's copy keeps in-frame clones and lacks some. Of 2 million to 2.5 million clones in the sample, approximately 96% were seen once. Material for sequencing was naive CD4+ T cells sorted from blood. These receptors were obtained from a man aged 18-30 years in good health. Both conserved end residues are part of each CDR3.

V	CDR3
TRBV11-2	CASNYPSGTGPYEQYF
TRBV5-1	CASSLFLTSGSTGNTIYF
TRBV6-6	CASSYTGPLNSPLHF
TRBV5-5	CASSLTDSNQPQHF
TRBV7-9	CASIPLSYEQYF
TRBV6-5	CASSYSGGGGYGYTF
TRBV4-1	CASSQGRQGKISGNTIYF
TRBV4-1	CASSQQFSQGTQETQYF
TRBV19	CASSIAGGLAKNIQYF
TRBV4-3	CAGSQGLAGSFHEQYF
TRBV2	CASSEVQVYFF
TRBV6-5	CASSYGGPGTDTQYF
TRBV7-9	CASSLVPPGTEAFF
TRBV6-1	CASRGQGIWYEQYF
TRBV2	CASRKQSQNTEAFF
TRBV9	CASSPFLGTDTQYF
TRBV5-8	CASSLTGGGSTDTQYF
TRBV14	CASSQEIGQGWNNEQFF